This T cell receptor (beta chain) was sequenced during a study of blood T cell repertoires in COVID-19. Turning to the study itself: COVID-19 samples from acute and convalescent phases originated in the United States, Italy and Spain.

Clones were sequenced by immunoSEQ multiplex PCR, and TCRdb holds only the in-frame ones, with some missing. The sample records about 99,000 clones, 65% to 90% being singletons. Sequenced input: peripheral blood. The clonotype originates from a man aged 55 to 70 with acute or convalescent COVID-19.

The chain's CDR3 is CASMVTVSYNEQFF. The CDR3 coding sequence is TGTGCCAGCATGGTCACGGTCTCCTACAATGAGCAGTTCTTC. The gene calls are TRBV28 and TRBJ2-1; D remains ambiguous. The V end was cut by 7 bases, the J end by 0 bases, with 10 bases between. Per germline, CDR1 MDHEN and CDR2 SYDVKM. The CDR3 length is 14 residues.